A selection of T cell receptor beta chains follows, all from one sample in a study of T cell responses to AZD1222 COVID-19 vaccine. Sequenced by immunoSEQ multiplex PCR; TCRdb stores in-frame clones only, minus some. Of tens of thousands of clones in the sample, roughly 87% were seen once. The sequencing here drew on peripheral blood, taken on day 0 of AZD1222 vaccination. Receptors were obtained from an adult in good health. The CDR3 runs from the conserved cysteine through the conserved F or W. The order of the fields is J gene, clone size, D gene, V gene, CDR3 protein, CDR3 DNA. The D gene is left open where the match is weak. Only part of the rows carry a size: once, few, many, or a class if the clone is expanded.

j_call: TRBJ2-7; clone_size: once; d_call: -; v_call: TRBV14; cdr3_aa: CASSQDGVALREQYF; cdr3_nt: TGTGCCAGCAGCCAAGATGGTGTCGCTCTACGTGAGCAGTACTTC
j_call: TRBJ2-3; clone_size: -; d_call: -; v_call: TRBV5-5; cdr3_aa: CASSWVGTDTQYF; cdr3_nt: TGTGCCAGCAGCTGGGTGGGCACAGATACGCAGTATTTT
j_call: TRBJ2-7; clone_size: many; d_call: -; v_call: TRBV19; cdr3_aa: CASREGQEQYF; cdr3_nt: TGTGCCAGTAGGGAGGGACAGGAGCAGTACTTC
j_call: TRBJ2-7; clone_size: -; d_call: -; v_call: TRBV3-1/TRBV3-2; cdr3_aa: CASSQGSSSGYEQYF; cdr3_nt: TGTGCCAGCAGCCAAGGTAGTAGTAGCGGCTACGAGCAGTACTTC
j_call: TRBJ2-1; clone_size: -; d_call: -; v_call: TRBV7-2; cdr3_aa: CASSLGGFRGNEQFF; cdr3_nt: TGTGCCAGCAGCTTAGGTGGCTTTCGGGGGAATGAGCAGTTCTTC
j_call: TRBJ2-1; clone_size: -; d_call: -; v_call: TRBV7-3; cdr3_aa: CASSLSGPGRKQFF; cdr3_nt: TGTGCCAGCAGCTTGAGCGGGCCGGGACGGAAGCAGTTCTTC
j_call: TRBJ2-5; clone_size: -; d_call: -; v_call: TRBV6-6; cdr3_aa: CASSTRQVRETQYF; cdr3_nt: TGTGCCAGCAGTACCCGACAGGTCAGGGAGACCCAGTACTTC
j_call: TRBJ2-5; clone_size: -; d_call: -; v_call: TRBV11-3; cdr3_aa: CASSFSSSGRPQYF; cdr3_nt: TGTGCCAGCAGCTTTTCGTCTTCCGGGCGTCCCCAGTACTTC
j_call: TRBJ2-5; clone_size: -; d_call: -; v_call: TRBV18; cdr3_aa: CASSPQETQYF; cdr3_nt: TGTGCCAGCTCACCCCAAGAGACCCAGTACTTC
j_call: TRBJ1-5; clone_size: -; d_call: -; v_call: TRBV28; cdr3_aa: CASRPTQGDQPQHF; cdr3_nt: TGTGCCAGCAGGCCCACACAGGGAGATCAGCCCCAGCATTTT
j_call: TRBJ1-5; clone_size: -; d_call: -; v_call: TRBV18; cdr3_aa: CASSPTPGNQPQHF; cdr3_nt: TGTGCCAGCTCACCGACACCGGGCAATCAGCCCCAGCATTTT
j_call: TRBJ2-5; clone_size: -; d_call: TRBD2; v_call: TRBV11-2; cdr3_aa: CASSFYRGLAGQETQYF; cdr3_nt: TGTGCCAGCAGCTTTTACCGGGGACTAGCGGGACAAGAGACCCAGTACTTC
j_call: TRBJ2-7; clone_size: -; d_call: -; v_call: TRBV23-1; cdr3_aa: CASSHAMGGHAYEQYF; cdr3_nt: TGCGCCAGCAGTCACGCCATGGGGGGGCACGCCTACGAGCAGTACTTC
j_call: TRBJ1-5; clone_size: -; d_call: -; v_call: TRBV11-2; cdr3_aa: CASSPTRNQPQHF; cdr3_nt: TGTGCCAGCAGCCCCACCAGGAATCAGCCCCAGCATTTT
j_call: TRBJ1-4; clone_size: -; d_call: -; v_call: TRBV28; cdr3_aa: CASSLPQGTNEKLFF; cdr3_nt: TGTGCCAGCAGTCTCCCACAGGGAACTAATGAAAAACTGTTTTTT
j_call: TRBJ2-7; clone_size: -; d_call: TRBD1; v_call: TRBV19; cdr3_aa: CASSIGTSDRVGCF; cdr3_nt: TGTGCCAGTAGTATAGGGACATCCGACAGGGTTGGTTGCTTC
j_call: TRBJ2-7; clone_size: -; d_call: TRBD2; v_call: TRBV18; cdr3_aa: CASSPGLEGYEQYF; cdr3_nt: TGTGCCAGCTCACCTGGACTAGAGGGGTACGAGCAGTACTTC
j_call: TRBJ2-1; clone_size: -; d_call: TRBD2; v_call: TRBV4-1; cdr3_aa: CASSQGLAGAFIF; cdr3_nt: TGCGCCAGCAGCCAAGGACTAGCGGGAGCTTTTATCTTC
j_call: TRBJ2-6; clone_size: few; d_call: -; v_call: TRBV27; cdr3_aa: CASSLTAGANVLTF; cdr3_nt: TGTGCCAGCAGCCTCACGGCCGGGGCCAACGTCCTGACTTTC
j_call: TRBJ1-5; clone_size: few; d_call: -; v_call: TRBV4-1; cdr3_aa: CASSQLNLGLGNQPQHF; cdr3_nt: TGCGCCAGCAGCCAATTGAATCTAGGTCTAGGCAATCAGCCCCAGCATTTT
j_call: TRBJ1-1; clone_size: -; d_call: TRBD1; v_call: TRBV19; cdr3_aa: CASTMVQGGYTEAFF; cdr3_nt: TGTGCCAGTACAATGGTACAGGGGGGTTATACTGAAGCTTTCTTT
j_call: TRBJ1-1; clone_size: once; d_call: -; v_call: TRBV28; cdr3_aa: CASTTGGNTEAFF; cdr3_nt: TGTGCCAGCACCACAGGAGGGAACACTGAAGCTTTCTTT
j_call: TRBJ1-5; clone_size: -; d_call: -; v_call: TRBV20-1; cdr3_aa: CSASGREAQQPQHF; cdr3_nt: TGCAGTGCTAGTGGCAGGGAGGCACAACAGCCCCAGCATTTT
j_call: TRBJ1-1; clone_size: few; d_call: -; v_call: TRBV5-1; cdr3_aa: CASSLQGMNTEAFF; cdr3_nt: TGCGCCAGCAGCTTGCAAGGTATGAACACTGAAGCTTTCTTT
j_call: TRBJ2-5; clone_size: -; d_call: -; v_call: TRBV25-1; cdr3_aa: CASSEAGQETQYF; cdr3_nt: TGTGCCAGCAGTGAGGCGGGGCAAGAGACCCAGTACTTC
j_call: TRBJ1-3; clone_size: -; d_call: -; v_call: TRBV3-1/TRBV3-2; cdr3_aa: CASSQEASTSTGNTIYF; cdr3_nt: TGTGCCAGCAGCCAAGAGGCCTCGACATCAACTGGAAACACCATATATTTT
j_call: TRBJ2-1; clone_size: -; d_call: TRBD2; v_call: TRBV29-1; cdr3_aa: CSVEGLELAGGNEQFF; cdr3_nt: TGCAGCGTTGAAGGGCTAGAACTAGCGGGAGGTAATGAGCAGTTCTTC
j_call: TRBJ2-7; clone_size: -; d_call: -; v_call: TRBV5-1; cdr3_aa: CASSGGISYEQYF; cdr3_nt: TGCGCCAGCAGCGGGGGGATCTCCTACGAGCAGTACTTC
j_call: TRBJ1-5; clone_size: -; d_call: -; v_call: TRBV7-9; cdr3_aa: CASSLAKESQPQHF; cdr3_nt: TGTGCCAGCAGCTTAGCGAAGGAGAGTCAGCCCCAGCATTTT
j_call: TRBJ1-5; clone_size: -; d_call: -; v_call: TRBV2; cdr3_aa: CASSEALGDQPQHF; cdr3_nt: TGTGCCAGCAGTGAAGCGCTGGGGGACCAGCCCCAGCATTTT
j_call: TRBJ2-2; clone_size: -; d_call: -; v_call: TRBV11-3; cdr3_aa: CASSRGLNTGELFF; cdr3_nt: TGTGCCAGCAGCCGAGGACTAAACACCGGGGAGCTGTTTTTT
j_call: TRBJ2-2; clone_size: once; d_call: TRBD2; v_call: TRBV2; cdr3_aa: CASKKREGLYGELFF; cdr3_nt: TGTGCCAGCAAGAAGCGGGAGGGCCTTTACGGGGAGCTGTTTTTT
j_call: TRBJ1-1; clone_size: once; d_call: -; v_call: TRBV9; cdr3_aa: CASSPGVEAFF; cdr3_nt: TGTGCCAGCAGCCCAGGAGTTGAAGCTTTCTTT
j_call: TRBJ2-3; clone_size: -; d_call: -; v_call: TRBV20-1; cdr3_aa: CSALQIDTQYF; cdr3_nt: TGCAGTGCCCTACAGATAGATACGCAGTATTTT
j_call: TRBJ2-5; clone_size: few; d_call: -; v_call: TRBV11-3; cdr3_aa: CASSLRETQYF; cdr3_nt: TGTGCCAGCAGCTTGAGAGAGACCCAGTACTTC